This T cell receptor beta chain was documented in a study of Graves' ophthalmopathy and Graves' hyperthyroidism. About the study: Ahead of any treatment, peripheral blood was obtained at the initial diagnosis.

Each diagnosis was determined on the basis of clinical symptoms, serum thyroxine, TRAb, thyroid ultrasound and orbital computed tomography. TCR beta CDR3 amplification used RNA transcripts. HTBI-primed RT-PCR formed the first round, and a multiplex PCR formed the second. TCRdb re-analysed the multiplex PCR reads in MiXCR, keeping a single row per CDR3 protein. The sample has some 750,000 distinct CDR3 sequences, 40% seen once; the top ten hold less than 55%. The CDR3 contains 15 residues. V lost 1 base and J 3 bases, leaving 14 bases between the germline ends. Germline CDR1 is SGHNT and CDR2 is YYREEE (reference sequence).

Material: peripheral blood. This TCR was sampled from an adult man with Graves' ophthalmopathy. The chain employs TRBV5-4 and TRBJ2-7, with D possibly matching TRBD2 (7 bases). The CDR3 DNA reads TGTGCCAGCAGCTTGCGGGGGGCAGGGTACTACGAGCAGTACGTC. Amino acid sequence: CASSLRGAGYYEQYV.